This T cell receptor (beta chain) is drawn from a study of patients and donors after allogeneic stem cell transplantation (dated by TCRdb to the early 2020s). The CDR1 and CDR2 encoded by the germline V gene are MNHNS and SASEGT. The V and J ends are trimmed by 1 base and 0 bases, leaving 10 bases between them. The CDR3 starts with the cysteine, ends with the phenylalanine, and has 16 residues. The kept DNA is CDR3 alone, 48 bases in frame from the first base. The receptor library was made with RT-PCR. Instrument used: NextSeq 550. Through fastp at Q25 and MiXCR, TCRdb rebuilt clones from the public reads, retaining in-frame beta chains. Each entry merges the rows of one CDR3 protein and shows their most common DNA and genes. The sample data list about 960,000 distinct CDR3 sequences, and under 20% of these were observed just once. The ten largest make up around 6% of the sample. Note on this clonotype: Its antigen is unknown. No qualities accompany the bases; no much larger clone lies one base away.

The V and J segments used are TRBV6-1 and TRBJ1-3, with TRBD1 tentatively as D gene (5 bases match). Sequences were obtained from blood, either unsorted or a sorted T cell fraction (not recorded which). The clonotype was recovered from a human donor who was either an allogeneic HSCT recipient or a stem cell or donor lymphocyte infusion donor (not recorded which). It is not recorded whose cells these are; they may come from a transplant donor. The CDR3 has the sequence CASSEEGVYSGNTIYF. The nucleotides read TGTGCCAGCAGTGAAGAAGGGGTCTACTCTGGAAACACCATATATTTT.